Included here is one T cell receptor beta chain sequence, with context. This record belongs to a study of blood T cell repertoires in COVID-19. About the research overall: T cells, B-cell-depleted T cells, or PBMCs provided the cDNA or gDNA that served as material.

Germline V gives CDR1 KGHSH, CDR2 LQKENI. This CDR3 region has 14 residues. Trimming cost V 8 bases and J 4 bases, with 14 bases left between them. Repertoires were generated with immunoSEQ multiplex PCR, while TCRdb's copy carries only in-frame clones and drops some. The data show approximately 150,000 clones, more than 75% seen once. Sequenced input: peripheral blood. The clonotype comes from a man between 65 and 85 years old with acute or convalescent COVID-19. This rearrangement joins TRBV18 to TRBJ1-4; D call uncertain. The CDR3 nucleotides are TGTGCCAGCACGCCCGGGAACCATAATGAAAAACTGTTTTTT. Translation gives CASTPGNHNEKLFF.